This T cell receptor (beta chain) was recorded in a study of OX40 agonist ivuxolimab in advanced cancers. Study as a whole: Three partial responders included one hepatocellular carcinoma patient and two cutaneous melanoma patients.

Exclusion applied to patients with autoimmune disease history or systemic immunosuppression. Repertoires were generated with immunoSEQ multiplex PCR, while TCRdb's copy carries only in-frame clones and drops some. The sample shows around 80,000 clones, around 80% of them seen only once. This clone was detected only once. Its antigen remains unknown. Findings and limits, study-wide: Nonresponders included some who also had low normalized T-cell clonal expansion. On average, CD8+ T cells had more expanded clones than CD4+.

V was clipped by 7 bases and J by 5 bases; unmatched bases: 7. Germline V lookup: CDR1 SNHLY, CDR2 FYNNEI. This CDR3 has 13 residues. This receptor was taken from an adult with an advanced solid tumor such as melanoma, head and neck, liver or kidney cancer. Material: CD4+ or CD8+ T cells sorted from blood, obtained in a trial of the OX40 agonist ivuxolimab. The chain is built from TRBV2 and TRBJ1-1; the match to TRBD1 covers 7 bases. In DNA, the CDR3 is TGTGCCAGCACCCGACAGGGCCGTACTGAAGCTTTCTTT. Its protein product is CASTRQGRTEAFF.